Listed below are T cell receptor beta chains from one sample, sequenced in a study of blood T cells in healthy people across ages. TCRdb re-derived calls from the 5' RACE reads in MiXCR, one entry per CDR3 protein. The sample gives 730,000 or so distinct CDR3 sequences, 35% to 50% of which show up once; 30% is in the top ten. The sequenced material came from blood. These receptor sequences come from a man at least 80 years old in good health. Each CDR3 is given with its conserved first and last residue. The D gene is left open where the match is weak. Clone size is given for some rows only: seen once, a few or many times, or a class if the clone is expanded.

d_call: NA; j_call: TRBJ2-4; v_call: TRBV4-2; clone_size: few; cdr3_nt: TGTGCCAGCAGCCCGGGGGGCGCGGAAAACATTCAGTACTTC; cdr3_aa: CASSPGGAENIQYF
d_call: TRBD1; j_call: TRBJ1-2; v_call: TRBV6-2/TRBV6-3; clone_size: many; cdr3_nt: TGTGCCAGCAGACCCGACAGGGCCTATCGCTACACCTTC; cdr3_aa: CASRPDRAYRYTF
d_call: TRBD2; j_call: TRBJ2-1; v_call: TRBV6-5; clone_size: NA; cdr3_nt: TGTGCCAGCAGTTACGGCGGGAGGGCCTATGGTGAGCAGTTCTTC; cdr3_aa: CASSYGGRAYGEQFF
d_call: TRBD1; j_call: TRBJ2-7; v_call: TRBV20-1; clone_size: NA; cdr3_nt: TGCAGTGCTAGTGAGGGACAGTCCTACGAGCAGTACTTC; cdr3_aa: CSASEGQSYEQYF
d_call: TRBD2; j_call: TRBJ2-1; v_call: TRBV9; clone_size: few; cdr3_nt: TGTGCCAGCAGCCCAAGACTAGCGGGGGAAGATGAGCAGTTCTTC; cdr3_aa: CASSPRLAGEDEQFF
d_call: TRBD2; j_call: TRBJ2-1; v_call: TRBV7-2; clone_size: NA; cdr3_nt: TGTGCCAGCAGCTTAGGGGCTAGCGGGACCAATGAGCAGTTCTTC; cdr3_aa: CASSLGASGTNEQFF
d_call: NA; j_call: TRBJ1-6; v_call: TRBV10-3; clone_size: NA; cdr3_nt: TGTGCCATCAGGACGGGTTACGGCGATTCACCCCTCCACTTT; cdr3_aa: CAIRTGYGDSPLHF
d_call: NA; j_call: TRBJ2-7; v_call: TRBV14; clone_size: NA; cdr3_nt: TGTGCCAGCAGCCAGCGGGACGGCCACTACGAGCAGTACTTC; cdr3_aa: CASSQRDGHYEQYF
d_call: NA; j_call: TRBJ2-1; v_call: TRBV6-5; clone_size: NA; cdr3_nt: TGTGCCAGCACCCCGAGGGGGGCAGGGGGAAGGAATGAGCAGTTCTTC; cdr3_aa: CASTPRGAGGRNEQFF
d_call: NA; j_call: TRBJ2-3; v_call: TRBV25-1; clone_size: once; cdr3_nt: TGTGCCAGCACCAGGGAAGGGACAGATACGCAGTATTTT; cdr3_aa: CASTREGTDTQYF
d_call: NA; j_call: TRBJ1-1; v_call: TRBV6-6; clone_size: NA; cdr3_nt: TGTGCCAGCTCCACCGGGCGGCTGAACACTGAAGCTTTCTTT; cdr3_aa: CASSTGRLNTEAFF